Each of the 29 T cell receptor beta chains below was sequenced from the same sample in a study of post-analysis software for immune sequencing data. Regarding the study as a whole: Included in a set of roughly five TRBV segments more frequent in patients than controls were TRBV5-6, TRBV5-1 and TRBV20-1.

The antigens for these receptors are not known. Unique molecular identifiers featured in each of the TCR beta cDNA libraries. TCRdb re-derived calls from the PCR reads in MiXCR, one entry per CDR3 protein. This sample has about 540,000 distinct CDR3 sequences, with about a third found just once. Sequenced: blood. The source is a girl aged 2-17 years with multiple sclerosis.

The chain combines TRBV2 with TRBJ2-5; maybe TRBD2 (6 bases). V was shortened by 7 bases and J by 4 bases, with 7 bases between the two germline ends. The germline CDR1 and CDR2 sequences are SNHLY and FYNNEI. There are 11 residues in the CDR3. The CDR3 DNA is TGTGCCAGCAACGGGGGAGAGACCCAGTACTTC. It yields the protein CASNGGETQYF.

This rearrangement joins TRBV10-3 to TRBJ2-7; D may be TRBD2 (7 bases). Germline V lookup: CDR1 ENHRY, CDR2 SYGVKD. CDR3 size: 17 residues. V was clipped by 6 bases and J by 4 bases, with 25 bases between them. The CDR3 is CAISATAGQRNSYEQYF. The CDR3 coding sequence is TGTGCCATCAGCGCAACAGCGGGACAACGGAATTCTTACGAGCAGTACTTC.

This clonotype was counted between two and nine times. The chain recombines TRBV20-1 with TRBJ2-7; D might be TRBD2 (6 bases). V was shortened by 5 bases and J by 3 bases, with 20 bases between the two germline ends. In germline, CDR1 is DFQATT, CDR2 SNEGSKA (reference sequence). This CDR3 comprises 15 residues. The CDR3 reads CSAGVGSQAFYEQYF. In nucleotides, the CDR3 is TGCAGTGCTGGAGTCGGGAGCCAAGCGTTCTACGAGCAGTACTTC.

The V gene is TRBV25-1, the J gene TRBJ1-1; D is unresolved. The V end was cut by 5 bases, the J end by 1 base, with 17 bases between. The CDR3 spans 16 residues. Germline values: CDR1 MGHDK, CDR2 SYGVNS. The CDR3: CASSPRVAGGNTEAFF. The CDR3 DNA reads TGTGCCAGCAGTCCTCGGGTGGCAGGCGGGAACACTGAAGCTTTCTTT. Full variable domain (outside the CDR3, taken from reference TRBV25-1 and TRBJ1-1): EADIYQTPRYLVIGTGKKITLECSQTMGHDKMYWYQQDPGMELHLIHYSYGVNSTEKGDLSSESTVSRIRTEHFPLTLESARPSHTSQYLCASSPRVAGGNTEAFFGQGTRLTVV.

V and J are TRBV7-9 and TRBJ2-3, with 9 bases lining up with TRBD2. There are 18 residues in the CDR3. J lost 2 bases, V lost 5 bases, and 14 bases had no gene match. CDR1 SEHNR and CDR2 FQNEAQ come from the germline V gene (reference sequence). The CDR3 DNA is TGTGCCAGCAGCACGCGACGGCGGGCGGGGGGGTTCACAGATACGCAGTATTTT. Its translation: CASSTRRRAGGFTDTQYF.

This chain connects TRBV12-3 or TRBV12-4 to TRBJ2-3; D possibly uses TRBD1 or TRBD2 (5 bases each). This CDR3 has 14 amino acids. V lost 5 bases, J lost 7 bases, and 16 bases lay in between. The CDR3 nucleotides are TGTGCCAGCAGTGGGACGCCCCCCGCAAATACGCAGTATTTT. Its protein is CASSGTPPANTQYF.

The J gene is TRBJ1-1, the V gene TRBV10-1; 9 bases match TRBD1. The length of the CDR3 is 16 residues. The J segment lost 1 base and the V segment lost 0 bases, leaving 3 bases of the junction unmatched. Looked up from germline, CDR1 is WNHNN and CDR2 is SYGVQD (reference sequence). The CDR3 region has the DNA TGCGCCAGCAGTGAGTCCGGACAGGGGACGAACACTGAAGCTTTCTTT. Its translation: CASSESGQGTNTEAFF.

The genes are TRBV6-6 and TRBJ1-2; 7 bases line up with TRBD1. Germline values: CDR1 MNHNY, CDR2 SVGAGI (reference sequence). The CDR3 sequence is 13 residues long. Trimming removed 8 bases from V and 4 bases from J; junction bases left unmatched: 7. The CDR3 spells CASRGTDFYGYTF. Written as DNA, the CDR3 is TGTGCCAGCCGAGGGACAGACTTCTATGGCTACACCTTC.

This clonotype came up a few times. Compared with germline, one end of the junction differs, possibly owing to a read error. The V gene is TRBV25-1, the J gene TRBJ2-3; TRBD1 matches at 7 bases. The CDR3 has 16 residues. Germline CDR1 is MGHDK and CDR2 is SYGVNS. The CDR3 DNA reads TGTGCCAGCAGTGATTTCCGAGACAGGGTAACAGATGCGCAGTATTTT. This sequence encodes CASSDFRDRVTDAQYF.

The chain carries TRBV28 and TRBJ1-2; D is perhaps TRBD1 (6 bases). The ends were cut back, 4 bases at V and 5 bases at J, with 14 bases in the middle. The germline V gene encodes CDR1 MDHEN and CDR2 SYDVKM. This CDR3 spans 14 amino acids. This chain's CDR3 is CASSSGTRTYGYTF. Here the CDR3 DNA reads TGTGCCAGCAGTTCAGGGACAAGGACTTATGGCTACACCTTC.

J is TRBJ2-5 and V is TRBV29-1, with TRBD2 identical over 9 bases. V lost 1 base, J lost 11 bases, and 14 bases stayed unmatched. CDR3 size: 15 residues. Germline lookup yields CDR1 SQVTM and CDR2 ANQGSEA. CDR3 sequence (DNA): TGCAGCGTTGAAGGGGTAGCGGGGGCACCGGGTGAGCAGTACTTC. Amino acids: CSVEGVAGAPGEQYF.

There are a few counts of this clonotype. The chain joins TRBV29-1 to TRBJ2-7; D uncertain. The germline CDR1 and CDR2 sequences are SQVTM and ANQGSEA. This CDR3 spans 12 amino acids. V was clipped by 3 bases and J by 3 bases, with 9 bases between them. CDR3 residues: CSVELGNYEQYF. CDR3 bases: TGCAGCGTTGAGTTGGGAAACTACGAGCAGTACTTC.

The J gene is TRBJ2-7, the V gene TRBV5-1; 7 bases are shared with TRBD2. The CDR3 is made up of 14 amino acids. CDR1 is SGHRS, CDR2 YFSETQ, per germline. V shed 4 bases and J 7 bases; nucleotides not matched to a gene: 11. The CDR3 spells CASSEGLPAREQYF. The CDR3 DNA reads as TGCGCCAGCAGCGAGGGACTACCTGCTCGTGAGCAGTACTTC.

The chain couples TRBV7-2 to TRBJ1-2; 8 bases agree with TRBD1. V dropped 4 bases and J dropped 2; count of bases not matched to a gene: 6. Germline V gives CDR1 SGHTA, CDR2 FQGNSA. CDR3 length equals 15 residues. This chain's CDR3 is CASSSGQGGNYGYTF. The CDR3 region has the DNA TGTGCCAGCAGCTCCGGACAGGGTGGGAACTATGGCTACACCTTC.

This clonotype was seen more than once but under ten times. The rearrangement links TRBV6-1 to TRBJ2-1, with TRBD2 matching over 13 bases. Germline V gene data show CDR1 as MNHNS and CDR2 as SASEGT. V lost 0 bases to trimming and J lost 2 bases; unmatched junction nucleotides: 10. The CDR3 extends over 20 amino acids. This CDR3 is CASSEALTSGGRRPYNEQFF. The CDR3 region has the DNA TGTGCCAGCAGTGAAGCCTTGACTAGCGGGGGGCGTCGACCCTACAATGAGCAGTTCTTC.

This rearrangement joins TRBV5-1 to TRBJ2-5, with 7 bases that match TRBD2. CDR3 length equals 16 residues. CDR1 and CDR2 (germline): SGHRS, YFSETQ. Germline trimming cut 0 bases from V and 1 base from J; bases unmatched to any gene: 6. CDR3 nucleotide sequence: TGCGCCAGCAGCTTGGCCGGGTCTAGCGGCCAAGAGACCCAGTACTTC. It specifies CASSLAGSSGQETQYF.

This chain links TRBV14 with TRBJ1-5; TRBD1 is a possible D gene (5 bases). Trimming shortened V by 7 bases and J by 6 bases, and 16 bases separated the two germline ends. CDR1 is SGHDN, CDR2 FVKESK, per germline. The CDR3 sequence is 14 residues long. The CDR3 region has the DNA TGTGCCAGCACCCACCTGAAAGGGGTTCAGCCCCAGCATTTT. As protein: CASTHLKGVQPQHF.

The chain joins TRBV12-3 or TRBV12-4 to TRBJ2-1; perhaps TRBD1 as D (6 bases). This CDR3 contains 19 residues. The ends were cut back, 4 bases at V and 3 bases at J, with 25 bases in the middle. In nucleotides, the CDR3 is TGTGCCAGCAGTTACCCCCTCCACAGGGCTAGGCCAATCTACAATGAGCAGTTCTTC. It is translated as CASSYPLHRARPIYNEQFF.

J is TRBJ1-6 and V is TRBV6-5; 8 nucleotides agree with TRBD1. Trimming removed 4 bases from V and 0 bases from J; junction bases left unmatched: 5. This CDR3 contains 17 residues. Per the germline V gene, CDR1 is MNHEY and CDR2 is SVGAGI. The CDR3 nucleotides read TGTGCCAGCAGTTCCCAGGGGGCTAGCTCCTATAATTCACCCCTCCACTTT. Amino acids: CASSSQGASSYNSPLHF.

The table lists this clonotype with a few counts. The rearrangement joins TRBV27 to TRBJ1-1; no definite D call. This CDR3 comprises 13 residues. Looked up from germline, CDR1 is MNHEY and CDR2 is SMNVEV (reference sequence). Trimming pared 4 bases from V and 6 bases from J, leaving 12 bases between. The CDR3 DNA is TGTGCCAGCAGTTCTACGGGAATCTCTGAAGCTTTCTTT. Its translation: CASSSTGISEAFF.

This clonotype has more than one count but fewer than ten. The rearrangement uses TRBV29-1 and TRBJ1-5, with 8 bases fitting TRBD1. Unmatched junction bases numbered 9, after V lost 5 bases and J lost 3 bases. This CDR3 comprises 15 residues. Germline V CDR1 and CDR2: SQVTM, ANQGSEA. CDR3 sequence: CSVQDRAENNQPQHF. The CDR3 region has the DNA TGCAGCGTTCAGGACAGGGCCGAAAACAATCAGCCCCAGCATTTT.

This chain joins TRBV13 and TRBJ2-5; 7 bases fit TRBD2. Trimming at V came to 2 bases and at J to 0 bases, leaving 3 bases not matched to a gene. The germline CDR1 and CDR2 sequences are PRHDT and FYEKMQ (reference sequence). The CDR3 is 15 amino acids. The CDR3 DNA follows: TGTGCCAGCAGCTTACAGCGGGGCGACCAAGAGACCCAGTACTTC. This translates into CASSLQRGDQETQYF.

The chain combines TRBV2 with TRBJ2-5; D remains unclear. Matching the DNA end better, TRBJ2-7 makes the J call doubtful. In germline, CDR1 is SNHLY, CDR2 FYNNEI. This CDR3 region has 12 residues. The CDR3 reads CASRTEFYEQYF. In DNA, the CDR3 is TGTGCCAGCAGGACGGAATTCTACGAGCAGTACTTC.

V and J are TRBV15 and TRBJ2-7, with TRBD2 identical over 9 bases. CDR1 is LNHNV, CDR2 YYDKDF, per germline (reference sequence). The CDR3 loop spans 17 amino acids. J was trimmed by 2 bases and V by 0 bases; bases with no gene match: 8. The chain's CDR3 is CATSRDRGSSGAYEQYF. CDR3 nucleotides: TGTGCCACCAGCAGAGATAGGGGGTCTAGCGGGGCCTACGAGCAGTACTTC.

V gene TRBV12-3 or TRBV12-4 combines with J gene TRBJ1-4; maybe TRBD1 (5 bases). The V end was cut by 5 bases, the J end by 4 bases, with 20 bases between. The CDR3 extends over 17 amino acids. CDR3 sequence reads: CASSEAPDTRYNEKLFF. The CDR3 DNA reads as TGTGCCAGCAGTGAGGCCCCGGACACTCGTTATAATGAAAAACTGTTTTTT.

The table lists this clonotype with a few counts. V and J are TRBV15 and TRBJ2-7; D might be TRBD1 (6 bases). This CDR3 region has 14 residues. V lost 0 bases, J lost 2 bases, and 8 bases lay in between. From germline, CDR1 is LNHNV and CDR2 YYDKDF (reference sequence). The DNA for the CDR3 is TGTGCCACCAGCAGAGATCAGGGGACCTACGAGCAGTACTTC. It encodes CATSRDQGTYEQYF.

The V and J genes are TRBV5-6 and TRBJ2-4, with D perhaps TRBD1 (6 bases). This CDR3 region has 18 residues. Germline V CDR1 and CDR2: SGHDT, YYEEEE. The V and J ends lost 1 base and 1 base respectively, with 18 bases between them. CDR3 DNA sequence: TGTGCCAGCAGCTTGACACGAAAGGGACATCCGGCCAAAAACATTCAGTACTTC. Translated, it gives CASSLTRKGHPAKNIQYF.

This clonotype has more than one count but fewer than ten. V and J are TRBV20-1 and TRBJ1-6, with 8 bases that match TRBD1. The V gene's germline CDR1 is DFQATT and CDR2 SNEGSKA (reference sequence). V lost 5 bases, J lost 10 bases, and 4 bases stayed unmatched. This CDR3 is 12 amino acids long. CDR3 sequence reads: CSAGQGDSPLHF. In DNA, the CDR3 is TGCAGTGCTGGACAGGGAGACTCACCCCTCCACTTT.

The chain links TRBV7-9 to TRBJ2-1; 11 bases are shared with TRBD2. Germline trimming cut 5 bases from V and 9 bases from J; bases unmatched to any gene: 9. Germline CDR1 and CDR2: SEHNR and FQNEAQ (reference sequence). The CDR3 has 15 residues. The CDR3 coding sequence is TGTGCCAGCAGCCGGACTAGCGGGTGGAGGAGTGAGCAGTTCTTC. Encoded protein: CASSRTSGWRSEQFF.